The 17 T cell receptor beta chains below all came from one sample that was sequenced in a study of monozygotic twins with inflammatory bowel disease. TCRdb re-called the 5' RACE reads; every CDR3 protein appears as one record, without DNA. In total, the table holds some 210,000 distinct CDR3 sequences. Sequencing was done on a sample of blood. Receptors originate from a human donor with ulcerative colitis or Crohn's disease, or a healthy co-twin of an affected twin (not recorded which).

The V call is TRBV5-1, the J call TRBJ2-2; the TCRdb D gene call, TRBD1, has no DNA to confirm it. Germline V gives CDR1 SGHRS, CDR2 YFSETQ. CDR3 length: 16 amino acids. CDR3 region: CASRDPSSGTQGELFF.

V gene TRBV12-3 or TRBV12-4 combines with J gene TRBJ2-7; there is no DNA to check the TCRdb D call of TRBD2. The CDR3 covers 15 residues. This chain's CDR3 is CASSLRTSIGYEQYF.

Here the CDR3 reads CASRGSNVLTF. The chain has TRBV7-9 and TRBJ2-6. Germline V gene sequence: CDR1 SEHNR, CDR2 FQNEAQ (reference sequence). CDR3 length: 11 residues. The full variable domain, rest sourced from reference TRBV7-9 and TRBJ2-6, is DTGVSQNPRHKITKRGQNVTFRCDPISEHNRLYWYRQTLGQGPEFLTYFQNEAQLEKSRLLSDRFSAERPKGSFSTLEIQRTEQGDSAMYLCASRGSNVLTFGAGSRLTVL.

The chain links TRBV10-3 to TRBJ1-2; as DNA is missing, the TRBD1 call by TCRdb cannot be tested. This CDR3 is 15 amino acids long. Germline V gene sequence: CDR1 ENHRY, CDR2 SYGVKD. The CDR3 sequence is CAISASTGASYGYTF.

The chain links TRBV19 to TRBJ1-1. In germline, CDR1 is LNHDA, CDR2 SQIVND (reference sequence). This CDR3 has 13 residues. The chain's CDR3 is CASSRTWNTEAFF.

The V and J genes are TRBV5-1 and TRBJ2-3; TCRdb reports TRBD2, a call that lacks DNA to check it against. The germline V gene encodes CDR1 SGHRS and CDR2 YFSETQ. This CDR3 contains 16 residues. CDR3: CASSWKLGGTRDTQYF.

The chain has TRBV12-3 or TRBV12-4 and TRBJ2-1; without DNA, the TCRdb call of TRBD2 cannot be checked. The CDR3 has 16 residues. The CDR3 protein is CASRSRTSGDYNEQFF.

V is TRBV7-2 and J is TRBJ2-7. CDR3 size: 17 residues. The V gene's germline CDR1 is SGHTA and CDR2 FQGNSA. CDR3 protein: CASSSRSRTEPSYEQYF.

CDR3: CASSLLNNEQFF. The rearrangement joins TRBV3-1 to TRBJ2-1. Germline V gene data show CDR1 as LGHDT and CDR2 as YNNKEL (reference sequence). The CDR3 length is 12 residues.

The chain couples TRBV5-1 to TRBJ1-1. Germline V gene lookup returns CDR1 SGHRS and CDR2 YFSETQ. The CDR3 runs 15 residues. CDR3 sequence: CASSVADGLGTEAFF.

The chain recombines TRBV7-8 with TRBJ2-3; TCRdb selects TRBD1, and the lack of DNA leaves this call unchecked. The CDR3 runs to 15 residues. Germline values: CDR1 SGHVS, CDR2 FQNEAQ. The CDR3 loop is CASSLVAGATDTQYF.

The V gene is TRBV29-1, the J gene TRBJ2-7; TCRdb names TRBD1, which stays unverified in the absence of DNA. This CDR3 comprises 13 residues. Germline CDR1 reads SQVTM; CDR2 reads ANQGSEA. The CDR3 loop reads CSVEGTAPYEQYF.

J is TRBJ2-1 and V is TRBV7-2; TCRdb proposes TRBD1, but this gene call is untestable without DNA. The V gene's germline CDR1 is SGHTA and CDR2 FQGNSA. The CDR3 totals 17 residues. The CDR3 region is CASSSALQGTGGWEQFF.

This rearrangement joins TRBV12-3 or TRBV12-4 to TRBJ1-2; the TCRdb D gene call, TRBD1, has no DNA to confirm it. This CDR3 is 14 amino acids long. CDR3 region: CASSSTGLNYGYTF.

The V call is TRBV28, the J call TRBJ2-1. The germline V gene has CDR1 MDHEN and CDR2 SYDVKM. The CDR3 totals 11 residues. The CDR3: CASRKSYEQFF.

The chain is built from TRBV20-1 and TRBJ1-6. The CDR3 totals 12 residues. CDR1 and CDR2 (germline): DFQATT, SNEGSKA (reference sequence). This CDR3 reads CSALTDNSPLHF.

The chain has TRBV5-1 and TRBJ2-7. Germline lookup yields CDR1 SGHRS and CDR2 YFSETQ. The CDR3 has 12 amino acids. The chain's CDR3 is CASSLSFYEQYF.